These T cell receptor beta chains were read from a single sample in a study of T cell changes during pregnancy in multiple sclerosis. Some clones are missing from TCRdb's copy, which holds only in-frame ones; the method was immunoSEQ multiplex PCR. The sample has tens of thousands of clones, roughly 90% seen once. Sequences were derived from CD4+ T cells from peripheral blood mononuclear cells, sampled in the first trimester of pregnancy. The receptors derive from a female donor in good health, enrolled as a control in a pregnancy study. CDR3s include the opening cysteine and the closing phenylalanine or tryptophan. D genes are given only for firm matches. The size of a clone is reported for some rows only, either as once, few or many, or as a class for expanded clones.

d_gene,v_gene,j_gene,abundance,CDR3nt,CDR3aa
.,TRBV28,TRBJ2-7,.,TGTGCCAGCAGTTTATTAAATTTTCGGGACTTTCTATCCTACGAGCAGTACTTC,CASSLLNFRDFLSYEQYF
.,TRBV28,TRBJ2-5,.,TGTGCCAGCAAAAGAACAGGCCAAGAGACCCAGTACTTC,CASKRTGQETQYF
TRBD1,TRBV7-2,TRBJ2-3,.,TGTGCCAGCAGCACCGGGACAGTAGATACGCAGTATTTT,CASSTGTVDTQYF
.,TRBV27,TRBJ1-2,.,TGTGCCAGCAGTCTCCATGGGGAGTGGAACTATGGCTACACCTTC,CASSLHGEWNYGYTF
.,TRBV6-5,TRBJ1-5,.,TGTGCCAGCAGTTACAGCAGGGCTAGGGGGAATCAGCCCCAGCATTTT,CASSYSRARGNQPQHF
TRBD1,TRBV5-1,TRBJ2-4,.,TGCGCCAACAGCCAGGACAGGGTCACCAAAAACATTCAGTACTTC,CANSQDRVTKNIQYF
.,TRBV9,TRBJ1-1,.,TGTGCCAGCAGCGTAGGAGTAACTACAGGTAACACTGAAGCTTTCTTT,CASSVGVTTGNTEAFF
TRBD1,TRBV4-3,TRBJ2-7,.,TGCGCCAGCAGCCATAAGGGGGGACAGGGCGAGCAGTACTTC,CASSHKGGQGEQYF
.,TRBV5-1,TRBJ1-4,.,TGCGCCAGCAGCTTCGGGGGGGCACACGAAAAACTGTTTTTT,CASSFGGAHEKLFF
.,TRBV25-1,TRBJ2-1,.,TGTGCCAGCAGTGAACCGTTGAGGGAGGACTACAATGAGCAGTTCTTC,CASSEPLREDYNEQFF
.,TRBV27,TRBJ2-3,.,TGTGCCAGCAGCCAAAGCACAGATACGCAGTATTTT,CASSQSTDTQYF
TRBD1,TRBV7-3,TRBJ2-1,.,TGTGCCAGCAGCTCCCCGGGCAGGGGGTACAATGAGCAGTTCTTC,CASSSPGRGYNEQFF
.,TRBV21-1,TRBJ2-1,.,TGTGCCAGCAGCAAACCCAGTCCCGTCCGCAATGAGCAGTTCTTC,CASSKPSPVRNEQFF
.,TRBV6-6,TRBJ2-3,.,TGTGCCAGCAGGCTGGCTAGCGATACAGATACGCAGTATTTT,CASRLASDTDTQYF
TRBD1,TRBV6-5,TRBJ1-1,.,TGTGCCAGCAGCACCGGGACAGGGAAGAACACTGAAGCTTTCTTT,CASSTGTGKNTEAFF
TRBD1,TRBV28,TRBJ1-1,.,TGTGCCAGCAGTTTAAGGGGGTTAGGGGGCAGACGGAACACTGAAGCTTTCTTT,CASSLRGLGGRRNTEAFF
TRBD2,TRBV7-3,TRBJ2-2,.,TGTGCCAGCAGCCCGACCCCGGGACTAGCGGGAGGGATCACCGGGGAGCTGTTTTTT,CASSPTPGLAGGITGELFF
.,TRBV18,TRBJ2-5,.,TGTGCCAGCTCACCCCCCAGTCAAGAGACCCAGTACTTC,CASSPPSQETQYF
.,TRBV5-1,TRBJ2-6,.,TGCGCCAGCAGCGGAACAGTAACCGGGGCCAACGTCCTGACTTTC,CASSGTVTGANVLTF
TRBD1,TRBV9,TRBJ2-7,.,TGTGCCAGCAGCGTGACAGGGGGCGGTGAGCAGTACTTC,CASSVTGGGEQYF
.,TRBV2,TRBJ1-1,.,TGTGCCAGCAGTCAGGTAGGGGACACTGAAGCTTTCTTT,CASSQVGDTEAFF
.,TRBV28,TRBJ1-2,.,TGTGCCAGCAATAACAGGCTCTTGCCATCTAACTATGGCTACACCTTC,CASNNRLLPSNYGYTF
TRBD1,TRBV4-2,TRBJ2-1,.,TGTGCCAGCAGCCCCACGGCAGGGGGCCTCAATGAGCAGTTCTTC,CASSPTAGGLNEQFF
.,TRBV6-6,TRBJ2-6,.,TGTGCCAGCAGTTACTCCCCGGGTTCTGGGGCCAACGTCCTGACTTTC,CASSYSPGSGANVLTF
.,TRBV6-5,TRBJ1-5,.,TGTGCCAGCAGTACACAGGCCAGAGGCCCCCAGCATTTT,CASSTQARGPQHF
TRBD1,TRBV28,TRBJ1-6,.,TGTGCCAGCAGACGGGACAGGCGGAGCTACTATAATTCACCCCTCCACTTT,CASRRDRRSYYNSPLHF
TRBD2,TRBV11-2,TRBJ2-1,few,TGTGCCAGCAGCTTAGGATTGGCGGCTAGCGGGAGCAATGAGCAGTTCTTC,CASSLGLAASGSNEQFF
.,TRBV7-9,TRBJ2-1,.,TGTGCCAGCGTTACCCCGGGGTCCTACAATGAGCAGTTCTTC,CASVTPGSYNEQFF
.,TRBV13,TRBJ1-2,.,TGTGCCAGCAGTCCGTCACAGGGACCTACTAACTATGGCTACACCTTC,CASSPSQGPTNYGYTF